These T cell receptor beta chains were read from a single sample in a study of T cell responses to AZD1222 COVID-19 vaccine. The table came from immunoSEQ multiplex PCR; TCRdb's copy has only in-frame clones and leaves some out. In the table there are 90,000 or so clones, 75% to 90% of which are singletons. Sequencing was performed on peripheral blood, taken on day 0 of AZD1222 vaccination. The source of these receptors is an adult in good health. CDR3s leave out the opening cysteine and the closing phenylalanine or tryptophan. The order of the fields is clone size, D gene, V gene, CDR3 length, CDR3 protein. D genes are given only for firm matches. Rows may omit the clone size; those that give it use once, few, many or a size class.

NA	NA	TRBV28	13	ASSRSWGGTDTQY
NA	NA	TRBV27	11	ASSLFGDRGYT
NA	NA	TRBV6-5	13	ASRMLVTVDYEQY
NA	TRBD2	TRBV19	14	ASSVGTSGLYNEQF
NA	NA	TRBV4-1	13	ASSQAGVVGNTIY
NA	TRBD2	TRBV7-3	13	ASSRSSGSHNEQF
NA	NA	TRBV19	11	ASSPQTDYEQY
NA	NA	TRBV5-1	12	ASSLSDSYNEQF
NA	NA	TRBV14	11	ASSQGPSYGYT
NA	TRBD1	TRBV7-2	12	ASSPGQGAREQY
NA	NA	TRBV24-1	11	ATSGQGLETQY
NA	TRBD1	TRBV28	13	ASSPPRGRGEKLF
NA	NA	TRBV6-1	11	ASSEASTGELF
NA	NA	TRBV7-9	9	ASSEMNTQY
NA	NA	TRBV15	12	ATSRTGSNQPQH
NA	NA	TRBV14	14	ASSQDFWDPDYEQF
NA	NA	TRBV27	11	ASSWARGEKLF
NA	NA	TRBV12-3/TRBV12-4	10	ASSSQNTEAF
few	NA	TRBV5-4	13	ASSFNPELRTPLH
NA	NA	TRBV6-5	12	ASSYSGQNYGYT
once	TRBD1	TRBV7-2	13	ASSLIGQGSGEQY
NA	NA	TRBV28	11	ASSSWRNTEAF
NA	NA	TRBV18	10	ASSTQTVGYT
NA	NA	TRBV7-2	10	ASSLSENEQF
NA	NA	TRBV6-2/TRBV6-3	11	ASSYTLNYGYT
NA	TRBD2	TRBV7-9	12	ASSFAGVRDTQY
NA	NA	TRBV4-1	12	ASSQGVHVETQY
few	NA	TRBV19	13	ASSSQGGYNSPLH
NA	NA	TRBV19	13	ASSMNGQGDETQY
NA	NA	TRBV19	11	ASSIDGANVLT
NA	NA	TRBV7-9	14	ASSLGSGATNEKLF
few	TRBD1	TRBV24-1	11	ATSTGVGEKLF
NA	TRBD1	TRBV2	11	ASKGDRNEKLF
once	NA	TRBV6-5	10	ASRDGQGPQH
NA	TRBD2	TRBV10-3	12	AISELPGGYEQY
NA	TRBD2	TRBV10-3	13	AISVNSGSSGELF
NA	TRBD1	TRBV9	13	ASSVGRRGLEGYT
NA	NA	TRBV11-3	14	ASSLGVVSSYNEQF